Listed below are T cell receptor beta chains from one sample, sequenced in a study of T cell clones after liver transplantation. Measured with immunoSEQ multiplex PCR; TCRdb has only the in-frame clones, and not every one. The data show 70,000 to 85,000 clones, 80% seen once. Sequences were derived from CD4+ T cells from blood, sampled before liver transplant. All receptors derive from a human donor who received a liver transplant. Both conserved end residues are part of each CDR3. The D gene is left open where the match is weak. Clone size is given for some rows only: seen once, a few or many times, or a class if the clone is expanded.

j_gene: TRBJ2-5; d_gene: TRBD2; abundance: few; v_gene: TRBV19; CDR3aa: CASSSLGGRARTQETQYF; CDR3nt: TGTGCCAGTAGTTCTCTAGGCGGGAGGGCCCGTACTCAAGAGACCCAGTACTTC
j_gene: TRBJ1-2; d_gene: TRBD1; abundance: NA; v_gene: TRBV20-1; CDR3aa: CSVTGGNGYTF; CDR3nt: TGCAGTGTCACAGGGGGCAATGGCTACACCTTC
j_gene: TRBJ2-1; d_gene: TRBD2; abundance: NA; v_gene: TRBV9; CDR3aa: CASSAGLAGARNEQFF; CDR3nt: TGTGCCAGCAGCGCGGGACTAGCGGGAGCCCGAAATGAGCAGTTCTTC
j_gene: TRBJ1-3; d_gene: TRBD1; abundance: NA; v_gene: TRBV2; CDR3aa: CASRRGTGAGNTIYF; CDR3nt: TGTGCCAGCAGGCGAGGGACAGGGGCTGGAAACACCATATATTTT
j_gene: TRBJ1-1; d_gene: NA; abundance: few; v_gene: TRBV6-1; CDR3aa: CASSRGQTNTEAFF; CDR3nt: TGTGCCAGCAGTAGAGGACAGACGAACACTGAAGCTTTCTTT
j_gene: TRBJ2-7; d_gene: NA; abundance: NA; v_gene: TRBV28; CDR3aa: CASSPYVRVGSYEQYF; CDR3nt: TGTGCCAGCAGTCCCTACGTGCGGGTGGGCTCCTACGAGCAGTACTTC
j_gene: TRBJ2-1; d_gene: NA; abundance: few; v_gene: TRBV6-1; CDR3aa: CASSEGPRTVEQFF; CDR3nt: TGTGCCAGCAGTGAAGGACCGAGGACTGTTGAGCAGTTCTTC
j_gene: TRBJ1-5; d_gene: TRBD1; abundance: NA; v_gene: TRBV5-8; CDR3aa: CASSSGQGGNQPQHF; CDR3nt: TGTGCCAGCAGCTCGGGACAGGGTGGCAATCAGCCCCAGCATTTT
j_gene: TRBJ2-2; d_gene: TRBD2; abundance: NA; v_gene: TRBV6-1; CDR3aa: CASSLTSGRTGELFF; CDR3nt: TGTGCCAGCAGCCTGACTAGCGGGAGAACCGGGGAGCTGTTTTTT
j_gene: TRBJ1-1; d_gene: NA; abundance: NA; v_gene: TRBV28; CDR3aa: CASSLSRVNTEAFF; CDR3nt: TGTGCCAGCAGTTTGAGTAGGGTGAACACTGAAGCTTTCTTT
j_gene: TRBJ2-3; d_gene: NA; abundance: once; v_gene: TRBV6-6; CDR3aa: CASSTTTAYTDTQYF; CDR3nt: TGTGCCAGCAGTACCACGACAGCCTACACAGATACGCAGTATTTT
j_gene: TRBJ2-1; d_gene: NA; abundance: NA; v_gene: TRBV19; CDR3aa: CASSSIKGESNEQFF; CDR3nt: TGTGCCAGTAGCTCCATAAAGGGCGAATCCAATGAGCAGTTCTTC
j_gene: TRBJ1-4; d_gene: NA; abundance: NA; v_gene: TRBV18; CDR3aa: CASSLMGSNEKLFF; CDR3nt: TGTGCCAGCTCATTAATGGGTTCTAATGAAAAACTGTTTTTT
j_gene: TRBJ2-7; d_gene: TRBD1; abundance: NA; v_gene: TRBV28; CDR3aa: CASSSPGTGPYEQYF; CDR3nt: TGTGCCAGCAGTTCCCCCGGGACAGGACCCTACGAGCAGTACTTC
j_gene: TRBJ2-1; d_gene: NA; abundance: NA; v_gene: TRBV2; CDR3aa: CASSERGDFYNEQFF; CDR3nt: TGTGCCAGCAGTGAAAGGGGGGACTTCTACAATGAGCAGTTCTTC
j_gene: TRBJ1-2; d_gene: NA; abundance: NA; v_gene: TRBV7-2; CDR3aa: CASSFSIRGYTF; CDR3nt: TGTGCCAGCAGCTTTTCTATTCGGGGCTACACCTTC
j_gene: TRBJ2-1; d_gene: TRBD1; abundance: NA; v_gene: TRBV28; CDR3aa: CASRRPGGIFGEQFF; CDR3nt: TGTGCCAGCAGGCGACCAGGGGGCATTTTTGGGGAGCAGTTCTTC
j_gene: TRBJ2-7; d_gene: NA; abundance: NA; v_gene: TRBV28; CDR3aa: CASSPPVSSYEQYF; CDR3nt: TGTGCCAGCAGCCCGCCCGTAAGCTCCTACGAGCAGTACTTC
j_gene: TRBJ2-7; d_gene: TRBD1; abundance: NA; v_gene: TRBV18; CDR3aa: CASSPRTGQSYEQYF; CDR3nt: TGTGCCAGCTCCCCCCGGACAGGGCAATCCTACGAGCAGTACTTC
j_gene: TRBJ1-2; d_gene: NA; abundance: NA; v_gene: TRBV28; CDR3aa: CASSLGKGLYGYTF; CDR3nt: TGTGCCAGCAGCCTTGGGAAGGGCCTATATGGCTACACCTTC
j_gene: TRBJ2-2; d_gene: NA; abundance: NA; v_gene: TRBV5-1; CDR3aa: CASSFLRDTGELFF; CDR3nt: TGCGCCAGCAGCTTCTTAAGGGACACCGGGGAGCTGTTTTTT
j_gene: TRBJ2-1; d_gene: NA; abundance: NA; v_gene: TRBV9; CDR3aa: CASSRPSVNEQFF; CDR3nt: TGTGCCAGCAGCCGGCCTAGCGTCAATGAGCAGTTCTTC
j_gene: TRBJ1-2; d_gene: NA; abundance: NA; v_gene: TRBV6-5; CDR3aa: CASSMRTNYGYTF; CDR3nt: TGTGCCAGCAGTATGAGAACTAACTATGGCTACACCTTC
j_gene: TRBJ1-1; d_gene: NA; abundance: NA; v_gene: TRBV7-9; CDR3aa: CASSPFRVSDTEAFF; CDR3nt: TGTGCCAGCAGCCCATTCAGGGTTTCGGACACTGAAGCTTTCTTT
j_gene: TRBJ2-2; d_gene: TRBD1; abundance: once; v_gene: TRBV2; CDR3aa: CASHGTGVAGELFF; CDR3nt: TGTGCCAGCCACGGGACAGGGGTTGCCGGGGAGCTGTTTTTT
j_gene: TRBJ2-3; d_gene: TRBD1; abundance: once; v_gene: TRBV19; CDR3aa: CASSWTGVIDTQYF; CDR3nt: TGTGCCAGTAGCTGGACAGGGGTGATAGATACGCAGTATTTT
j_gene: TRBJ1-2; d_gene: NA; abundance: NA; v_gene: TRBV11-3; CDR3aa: CASKIIQGLDGYTF; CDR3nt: TGTGCCAGTAAGATTATCCAGGGTCTAGATGGCTACACCTTC
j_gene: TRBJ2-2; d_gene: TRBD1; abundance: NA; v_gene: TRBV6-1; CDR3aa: CASSEAVVQGAVGELFF; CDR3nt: TGTGCCAGCAGTGAAGCCGTCGTACAGGGGGCAGTCGGGGAGCTGTTTTTT
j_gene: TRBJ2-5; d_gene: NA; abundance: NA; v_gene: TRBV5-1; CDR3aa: CASSSRQGGETQYF; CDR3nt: TGCGCCAGCAGCAGCAGGCAGGGCGGAGAGACCCAGTACTTC
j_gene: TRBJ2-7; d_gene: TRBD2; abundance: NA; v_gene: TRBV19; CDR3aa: CASSRTSGRLGEQYF; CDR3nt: TGTGCCAGTAGTCGTACTAGCGGGAGGTTGGGCGAGCAGTACTTC
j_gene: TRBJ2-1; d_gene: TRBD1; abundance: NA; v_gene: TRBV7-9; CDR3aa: CASRLPGTGMINEQFF; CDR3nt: TGTGCCAGCAGACTACCCGGGACAGGGATGATCAATGAGCAGTTCTTC
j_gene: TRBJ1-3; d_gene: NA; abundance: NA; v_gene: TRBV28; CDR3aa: CASRTIRGSSGNTIYF; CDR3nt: TGTGCCAGCAGGACAATTCGGGGTTCCTCCGGAAACACCATATATTTT
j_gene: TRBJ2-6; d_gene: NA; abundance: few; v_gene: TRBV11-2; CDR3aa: CASSLVVARVGANVLTF; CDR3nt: TGTGCCAGCAGCTTAGTAGTTGCCAGGGTCGGGGCCAACGTCCTGACTTTC
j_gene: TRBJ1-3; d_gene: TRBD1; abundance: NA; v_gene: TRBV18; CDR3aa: CASSPPAGGGNTIYF; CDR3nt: TGTGCCAGCTCACCACCCGCAGGGGGCGGAAACACCATATATTTT
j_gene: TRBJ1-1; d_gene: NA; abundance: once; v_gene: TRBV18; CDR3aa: CASSPIEMNTEAFF; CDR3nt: TGTGCCAGCTCACCCATAGAAATGAACACTGAAGCTTTCTTT
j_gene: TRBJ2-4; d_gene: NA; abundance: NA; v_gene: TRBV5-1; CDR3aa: CASSRNSREHIQYF; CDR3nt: TGCGCCAGCTCGCGGAACTCCCGGGAGCACATTCAGTACTTC
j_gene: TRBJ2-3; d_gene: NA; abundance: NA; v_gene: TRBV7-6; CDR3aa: CASSLVEGPDTQYF; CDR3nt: TGTGCCAGCAGCTTAGTGGAGGGACCAGATACGCAGTATTTT
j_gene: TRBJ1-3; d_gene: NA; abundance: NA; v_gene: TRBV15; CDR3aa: CATSSQTVSGNTIYF; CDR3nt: TGTGCCACCAGCAGCCAGACAGTCTCTGGAAACACCATATATTTT
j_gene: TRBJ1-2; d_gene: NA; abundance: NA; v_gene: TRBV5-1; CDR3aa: CASSLAQSNYGYTF; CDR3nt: TGCGCCAGCAGCTTGGCCCAGAGTAACTATGGCTACACCTTC
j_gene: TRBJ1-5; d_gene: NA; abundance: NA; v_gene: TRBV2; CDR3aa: CASKTGRNQPQHF; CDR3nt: TGTGCCAGCAAAACAGGGAGGAATCAGCCCCAGCATTTT
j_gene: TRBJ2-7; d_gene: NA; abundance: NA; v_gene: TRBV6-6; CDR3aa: CASSRAPRYEQYF; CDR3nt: TGTGCCAGCAGCCGGGCCCCGCGGTACGAGCAGTACTTC